This TCR beta chain was identified in a study of T cell repertoires in cytomegalovirus infection. Study in general: CMV epitopes that were recently identified and HLA-C-restricted were used alongside well-studied HLA-B-restricted ones. CMV infection together with matching HLA type was indicated by public TCR beta signatures.

Study results and caveats: HLA-C-restricted CMV-specific TCR beta clonotypes prevailed in the ex vivo response. Pooled public TCR beta family frequency picked out CMV carriers with the relevant HLA.

TCRdb processed the reads anew with MiXCR; each CDR3 protein has one entry. The table has about 700,000 distinct CDR3 sequences, roughly a third seen once. This clonotype was observed a handful of times. Its specificity is unknown. The receptor's source is a human donor in good health (CMV status not recorded). Some clones in this sample may be carry-over from other donors' samples. The input for sequencing was cultured PBMCs, taken from culture after CMV antigen stimulation.

This CDR3 reads CASSLPGTGRTQYF. For the CDR3, the DNA is TGTGCCAGCAGCTTACCCGGGACCGGGAGGACGCAGTATTTT. The V call is TRBV7-2, the J call TRBJ2-3; TRBD2 agrees at 7 bases. The CDR3 spans 14 residues. The V and J ends lost 2 bases and 9 bases, in that order; junction bases with no gene match: 8. The germline gives CDR1 SGHTA, CDR2 FQGNSA.